The T cell receptor (beta chain) under discussion was sequenced for a study of blood T cell repertoires in COVID-19. About the study: Samples taken during acute and convalescent COVID-19 were collected in the United States, Italy and Spain. T cells, B-cell-depleted T cells, or PBMCs supplied cDNA or gDNA.

Authors' processing steps: Estimates of nucleated cell counts were drawn from the amplification of reference gene primers. Clones were sequenced by immunoSEQ multiplex PCR, and TCRdb holds only the in-frame ones, with some missing. D and trimming were read from the DNA, whereas the V and J calls and clone size are those reported in that table. The table includes roughly 100,000 clones, 70% to 90% detected once. CDR1 and CDR2 from the germline V gene are SNHLY and FYNNEI. This CDR3 has 17 amino acids. V lost 8 bases and J lost 2; bases outside the gene matches: 16. This clonotype was sampled from a man in his fifties or sixties in a cohort sampled during active COVID-19. Specimen: peripheral blood. V usage is TRBV2 and J usage is TRBJ2-5; 8 bases agree with TRBD1. The CDR3 is CASYSRGTGGTQETQYF. Here the CDR3 DNA reads TGTGCCAGCTACAGTAGGGGAACAGGGGGTACACAAGAGACCCAGTACTTC.